This T cell receptor beta chain is drawn from a study of tumor-infiltrating lymphocytes in primary liver carcinoma. Whole-study results and caveats: Blood fell significantly below tumors in its top-250-clone fraction (p = 0.039).

This CDR3 is 15 amino acids long. Germline CDR1 MDHEN, CDR2 SYDVKM. With 2 bases removed from V and 2 bases from J, the gap between germline ends came to 12 bases. Starting material of about 0.45 ug total RNA yielded TCR beta cDNA via a constant-region primer. What produced the TCR beta libraries was three nested multiplex PCR rounds using slightly modified ARM-PCR. The two initial PCR rounds, roughly 11 cycles each, used TRBV1-TRBV30 forward and C-beta reverse primers. Each CDR3 protein gets one entry after TCRdb re-called the multiplex PCR reads with MiXCR. The sample consists of fewer than 400,000 distinct CDR3 sequences, 65% of them appearing once. Only a few counts were recorded for this clonotype. As yet, its antigen is unknown. It was unsorted whole blood that yielded blood RNA, and germline DNA was also extracted.

The sequencing input was peripheral blood. The receptor comes from a man aged 35 to 55 with primary liver carcinoma and hepatitis B virus infection. V usage is TRBV28 and J usage is TRBJ1-2, with no clear D. CDR3 sequence: CASSLARNQNYGYTF. The CDR3 DNA reads as TGTGCCAGCAGTTTAGCCAGGAATCAAAACTATGGCTACACCTTC.